A selection of T cell receptor beta chains follows, all from one sample in a study of blood T cells in healthy people across ages. TCRdb reanalysed the 5' RACE reads using MiXCR and keeps one entry per CDR3 protein. The table includes around 940,000 distinct CDR3 sequences, roughly 51% detected once. Specimen: blood. These receptors were taken from a woman between 55 and 75 years old in good health. The CDR3 runs from the conserved cysteine through the conserved F or W. A D gene is named only where the DNA matches it firmly. Size tells how often a clone was seen (once, few, many) or the class of an expanded clone, and some rows leave it out.

D gene,V gene,J gene,clone size,CDR3 DNA,CDR3 protein
TRBD2,TRBV29-1,TRBJ2-7,-,TGCAGCGATGCCGAAACCCCCTTCGGGACTAGCGGGAGGTTCGTGTACGAGCAGTACTTC,CSDAETPFGTSGRFVYEQYF
-,TRBV20-1,TRBJ2-3,-,TGCAGTGCTAGTCGTCGGGAGACCGTCGGCACAGATACGCAGTATTTT,CSASRRETVGTDTQYF
-,TRBV10-3,TRBJ2-3,-,TGTGCCATCAGTGAGTCCGGATTTCGGCTCACAGATACGCAGTATTTT,CAISESGFRLTDTQYF
TRBD2,TRBV27,TRBJ2-5,few,TGTGCCAGCAGTTTAATCGGACTAGCGGGAGGGACAGAGACCCAGTACTTC,CASSLIGLAGGTETQYF
TRBD2,TRBV29-1,TRBJ2-7,few,TGCAGCGCCCGGGATAGCGGGAGTAACTCCTACGAGCAGTACTTC,CSARDSGSNSYEQYF
TRBD2,TRBV12-3/TRBV12-4,TRBJ2-1,-,TGTGCCAGCAGTTCCGTGAGGGGGACTAGCATAGGCAATGAGCAGTTCTTC,CASSSVRGTSIGNEQFF
TRBD2,TRBV20-1,TRBJ2-1,-,TGCAGTGCTAGAATAGCGGGAGGGCTCGATGAGCAGTTCTTC,CSARIAGGLDEQFF
-,TRBV28,TRBJ2-7,many,TGTGCCAGCAGTTTACGGTTTAGGGCCTACGAGCAGTACTTC,CASSLRFRAYEQYF
-,TRBV5-4,TRBJ1-4,few,TGTGCCAGCAGCTGGACGGTGGGCGAAAAACTGTTTTTT,CASSWTVGEKLFF
TRBD1,TRBV20-1,TRBJ1-2,-,TGCAGTGCTCCCGGGACAGGAGGTTCTCAGGGGGGCTACACCTTC,CSAPGTGGSQGGYTF
-,TRBV28,TRBJ2-7,-,TGTGCCAGCAGACCTACGGGACGAACCTACGAGCAGTACTTC,CASRPTGRTYEQYF
-,TRBV10-3,TRBJ2-7,-,TGTGCCATCAACGCCTGGGACACCTACGAGCAGTACTTC,CAINAWDTYEQYF
TRBD2,TRBV7-9,TRBJ2-3,few,TGTGCCAGCAGCTCCAATCCTAGCGGGAGCACAGATACGCAGTATTTT,CASSSNPSGSTDTQYF
TRBD2,TRBV28,TRBJ2-7,-,TGTGCCAGCAGGCAGACTAGCGGGAGTACCCACGAGCAGTACTTC,CASRQTSGSTHEQYF
TRBD1,TRBV6-1,TRBJ1-6,few,TGTGCCAGCAGTGAACCGTGGGACAGGGATAATTCACCCCTCCACTTT,CASSEPWDRDNSPLHF
-,TRBV21-1,TRBJ1-1,-,TGTGCCAGCAGCAAAGTAGGCAGAAAACTTGAAGCTTTCTTT,CASSKVGRKLEAFF
-,TRBV6-2/TRBV6-3,TRBJ2-3,-,TGTGCCAGCAGTTACAGCCGGAAGGTGGACTGGAGCACAGATACGCAGTATTTT,CASSYSRKVDWSTDTQYF
TRBD2,TRBV28,TRBJ2-3,-,TGTGCCAGCAGTTTTGGCGGGAGAACGACAGATACGCAGTATTTT,CASSFGGRTTDTQYF
TRBD1,TRBV4-1,TRBJ1-4,-,TGCGCCAGCAGCCAAGATCGAGGGACAGGGCGTGAAAAACTGTTTTTT,CASSQDRGTGREKLFF
-,TRBV12-3/TRBV12-4,TRBJ2-3,-,TGTGCCAGCAGCCCTTTAGGGAGTGGCACAGATACGCAGTATTTT,CASSPLGSGTDTQYF
-,TRBV30,TRBJ1-1,-,TGTGCCTCCGAGGAACCCCAGACTGGAGCTTTCTTT,CASEEPQTGAFF
-,TRBV12-3/TRBV12-4,TRBJ2-5,-,TGTGCCAGCAGTCCGCCGCACCCGGACAGAGGAATAGATCAAGAGACCCAGTACTTC,CASSPPHPDRGIDQETQYF
-,TRBV20-1,TRBJ2-1,-,TGCAGTGCGCATCAGGGTTCCGGGTCAAATGAGCAGTTCTTC,CSAHQGSGSNEQFF
TRBD1,TRBV6-1,TRBJ1-1,-,TGTGCCAGCAGTGACCCGACAGGGCGGGGCACTGAAGCTTTCTTT,CASSDPTGRGTEAFF
TRBD1,TRBV12-3/TRBV12-4,TRBJ1-4,-,TGTGCCAGCAGGACCGACAGGGCCGATGAAAAACTGTTTTTT,CASRTDRADEKLFF
-,TRBV7-9,TRBJ2-5,few,TGTGCCAGCAGCTTAAGCGGTACCCCCGTCCAAGAGACCCAGTACTTC,CASSLSGTPVQETQYF
-,TRBV12-3/TRBV12-4,TRBJ1-2,-,TGTGCCAGCAGTTTATGGGTTCGGGTTGGACCTAACTATGGCTACACCTTC,CASSLWVRVGPNYGYTF
-,TRBV24-1,TRBJ2-3,-,TGTGCCACCAGTAGTGGGTCTAATACGCAGTATTTT,CATSSGSNTQYF
-,TRBV10-3,TRBJ2-7,once,TGTGCCATCAGTGAGGGGTCTGGCTACGAGCAGTACTTC,CAISEGSGYEQYF
-,TRBV28,TRBJ2-1,-,TGTGCCAGTACCACAGGGTTAAACCTAGCCTACAATGAGCAGTTCTTC,CASTTGLNLAYNEQFF
TRBD1,TRBV28,TRBJ2-6,few,TGTGCCAGCGGAACCGACAGGGACTCTGGGGCCAACGTCCTGACTTTC,CASGTDRDSGANVLTF
TRBD1,TRBV5-1,TRBJ2-1,-,TGCGCCAGCAGCTCGGGACAGGGGGTCGATGAGCAGTTCTTC,CASSSGQGVDEQFF
TRBD2,TRBV6-2/TRBV6-3,TRBJ2-3,-,TGTGCCAGCAGTTATAGACTAGCGGACACAGATACGCAGTATTTT,CASSYRLADTDTQYF
-,TRBV7-2,TRBJ2-5,-,TGTGCCAGCAGCCAATCATCCCATAGCCAAGAGACCCAGTACTTC,CASSQSSHSQETQYF
-,TRBV28,TRBJ2-1,-,TGTGCCAGCAGCACCCCCAAAAGGGCCTACAATGAGCAGTTCTTC,CASSTPKRAYNEQFF
TRBD1,TRBV5-1,TRBJ2-5,once,TGCGCCAGCAGCTTGGTGGGACAGAACATTTACCAAGAGACCCAGTACTTC,CASSLVGQNIYQETQYF
-,TRBV21-1,TRBJ1-5,-,TGTGCCAGCAGGACACAGGGGATGAGAGGTCAGCCCCAGCATTTT,CASRTQGMRGQPQHF
TRBD2,TRBV29-1,TRBJ2-1,-,TGCAGCTGCGGGGGGTCAGGGAATGAGCAGTTCTTC,CSCGGSGNEQFF
-,TRBV6-6,TRBJ2-1,-,TGTGCCAGCAGTGATGACAGTTACAATGAGCAGTTCTTC,CASSDDSYNEQFF
-,TRBV12-3/TRBV12-4,TRBJ2-6,-,TGTGCCAGCATCCAACTGGAGGGGGGCTGGTCTGGGGCCAACGTCCTGACTTTC,CASIQLEGGWSGANVLTF
-,TRBV16,TRBJ2-7,-,TGTGCCTGCAGCCAAAGGGTTTTAGACGAGCAGTACTTC,CACSQRVLDEQYF
TRBD1,TRBV5-1,TRBJ2-1,-,TGCGCCAGCAGCTTAGGGGGCCTGGGGTCCTACAATGAGCAGTTCTTC,CASSLGGLGSYNEQFF
TRBD1,TRBV29-1,TRBJ2-7,-,TGCAGCGTTGTGACAGGGGAGTACGAGCAGTACTTC,CSVVTGEYEQYF
-,TRBV12-3/TRBV12-4,TRBJ1-2,-,TGTGCCAGCAGTTTACAGACTCTAGGCTACACCTTC,CASSLQTLGYTF
TRBD2,TRBV3-1,TRBJ2-4,few,TGTGCCAGCAGCCAGGCTAGCGGGGGGGAAAACATTCAGTACTTC,CASSQASGGENIQYF
-,TRBV7-3,TRBJ1-6,-,TGTGCCAGCAGCCCCGGGACACCTCCGAATTCACCCCTCCACTTT,CASSPGTPPNSPLHF
TRBD2,TRBV6-5,TRBJ2-7,few,TGTGCCAGCAGTTACGCAGGACTAGTAGGCGAGCAGTACTTC,CASSYAGLVGEQYF
-,TRBV5-1,TRBJ2-7,once,TGCGCCAGCAGCGTAAGCCCCCAAGGGTCTGACGAGCAGTACTTC,CASSVSPQGSDEQYF
-,TRBV4-1,TRBJ1-5,-,TGCGCCAGCAGCAAAGGGCACAGGACCTATCAGCCCCAGCATTTT,CASSKGHRTYQPQHF
-,TRBV11-2,TRBJ2-3,few,TGTGCCAGCAACGGCGGGAATACGCAGTATTTT,CASNGGNTQYF
-,TRBV6-6,TRBJ2-3,few,TGTGCCAGCAGTTACTCGTTAGGGTCCACAGATACGCAGTATTTT,CASSYSLGSTDTQYF